This T cell receptor beta chain was observed in a study of T-cell memory formation after mild COVID-19. Study at large: Largely, the TCR clusters proved donor specific. Study-wide results and caveats: Researchers found some responding clones in pre-infection memory, a sign that cross-reactive memory joined.

V lost 0 bases to trimming and J lost 8 bases, with 14 bases between them. The CDR3 covers 15 residues. Germline V CDR1 and CDR2: LNHNV, YYDKDF (reference sequence). MiXCR was run by TCRdb on the 5' RACE reads, yielding one entry per CDR3 protein. The profile covers roughly 300,000 distinct CDR3 sequences, with 8.2% appearing a single time and around a fifth taken by the ten largest. Concerning this clonotype: Its cognate antigen is unknown.

This TCR was recovered from a man younger than 35 who had mild COVID-19 (a few samples of this study predate the infection). Cell type and time point are not known. V is TRBV15 and J is TRBJ2-4; D tentatively reads TRBD1 or TRBD2 (5 bases each). Material: PBMCs or a T cell subset sorted from them (not recorded which). The DNA of the CDR3 is TGTGCCACCAGCAGAGATCTGGGTCTGGGGGACATTCAGTACTTC. Its protein is CATSRDLGLGDIQYF.